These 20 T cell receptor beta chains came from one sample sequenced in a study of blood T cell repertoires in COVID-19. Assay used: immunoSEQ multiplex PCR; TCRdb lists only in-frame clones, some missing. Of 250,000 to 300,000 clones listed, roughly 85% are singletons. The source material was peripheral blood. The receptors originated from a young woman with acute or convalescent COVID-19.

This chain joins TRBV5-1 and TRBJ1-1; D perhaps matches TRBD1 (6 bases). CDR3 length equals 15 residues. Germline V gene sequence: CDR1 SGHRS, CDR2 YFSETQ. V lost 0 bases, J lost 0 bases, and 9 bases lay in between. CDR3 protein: CASSLAGAMNTEAFF. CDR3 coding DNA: TGCGCCAGCAGCTTGGCAGGGGCCATGAACACTGAAGCTTTCTTT.

CDR3 sequence reads: CASSPPGTGGTFYNEQFF. CDR3 coding DNA: TGTGCCAGCAGTCCCCCCGGGACAGGGGGGACCTTCTACAATGAGCAGTTCTTC. This chain links TRBV27 with TRBJ2-1, with TRBD1 matching 11 bases. The trim removed 5 bases at V and 3 bases at J, leaving 12 bases unmatched. The CDR3 is 18 residues long. Germline CDR1 and CDR2: MNHEY and SMNVEV (reference sequence).

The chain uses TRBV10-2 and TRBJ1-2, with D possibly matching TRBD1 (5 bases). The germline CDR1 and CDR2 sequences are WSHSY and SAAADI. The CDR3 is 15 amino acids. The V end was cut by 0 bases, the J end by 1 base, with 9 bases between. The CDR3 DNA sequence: TGCGCCAGCAGTGAGTCGGTGGGGGGTAACTATGGCTACACCTTC. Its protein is CASSESVGGNYGYTF.

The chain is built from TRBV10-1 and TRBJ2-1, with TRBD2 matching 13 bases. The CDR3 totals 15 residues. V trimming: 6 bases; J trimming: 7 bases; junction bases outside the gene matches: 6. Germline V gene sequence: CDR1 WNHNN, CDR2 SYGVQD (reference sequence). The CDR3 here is CASSKGLAGANEQFF. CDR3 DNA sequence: TGCGCCAGCAGCAAAGGACTAGCGGGAGCAAATGAGCAGTTCTTC.

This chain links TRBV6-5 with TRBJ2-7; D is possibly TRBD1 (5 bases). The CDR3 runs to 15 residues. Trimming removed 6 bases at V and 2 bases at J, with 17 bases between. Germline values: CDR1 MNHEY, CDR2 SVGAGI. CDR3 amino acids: CASRDRAGYTYEQYF. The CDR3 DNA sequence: TGTGCCAGCAGGGATCGGGCAGGGTACACCTACGAGCAGTACTTC.

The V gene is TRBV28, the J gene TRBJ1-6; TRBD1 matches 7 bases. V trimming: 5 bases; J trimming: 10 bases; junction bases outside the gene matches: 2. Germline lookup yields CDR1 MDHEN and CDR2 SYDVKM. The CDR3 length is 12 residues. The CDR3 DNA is TGTGCCAGCAGTCAGACAGGGTCACCCCTCCACTTT. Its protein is CASSQTGSPLHF.

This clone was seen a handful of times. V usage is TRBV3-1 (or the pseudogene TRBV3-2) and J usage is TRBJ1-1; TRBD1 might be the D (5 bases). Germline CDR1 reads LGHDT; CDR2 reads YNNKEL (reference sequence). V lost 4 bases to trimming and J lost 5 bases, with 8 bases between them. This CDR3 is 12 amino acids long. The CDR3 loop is CASSPSGTEAFF. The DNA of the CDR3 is TGTGCCAGCAGCCCCTCAGGGACTGAAGCTTTCTTT.

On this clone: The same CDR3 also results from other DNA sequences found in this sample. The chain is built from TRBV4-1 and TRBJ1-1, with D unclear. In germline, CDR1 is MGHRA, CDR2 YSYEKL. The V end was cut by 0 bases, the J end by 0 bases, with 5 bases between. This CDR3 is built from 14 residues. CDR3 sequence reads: CASSQDRLNTEAFF. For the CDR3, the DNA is TGCGCCAGCAGCCAAGACAGGCTGAACACTGAAGCTTTCTTT.

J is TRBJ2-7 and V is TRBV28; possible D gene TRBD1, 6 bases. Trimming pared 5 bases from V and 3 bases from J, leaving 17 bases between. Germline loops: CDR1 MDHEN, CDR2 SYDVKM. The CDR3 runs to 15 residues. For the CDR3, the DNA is TGTGCCAGCAGTCCCCCCCCGACAGGACTCTACGAGCAGTACTTC. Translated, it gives CASSPPPTGLYEQYF.

CDR3 in amino acids: CASSLGRDHYGYTF. The CDR3, as DNA: TGTGCCAGCAGCTTAGGGAGGGACCACTATGGCTACACCTTC. This chain uses TRBV7-8 with TRBJ1-2, with D perhaps TRBD1 (5 bases). The germline gives CDR1 SGHVS, CDR2 FQNEAQ. V dropped 1 base and J dropped 3 bases, with 9 bases sitting between them. This CDR3 region has 14 residues.

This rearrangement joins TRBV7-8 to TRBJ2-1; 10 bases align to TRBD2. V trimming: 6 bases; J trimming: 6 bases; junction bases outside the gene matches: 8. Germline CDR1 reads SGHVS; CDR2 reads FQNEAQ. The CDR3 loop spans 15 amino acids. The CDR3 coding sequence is TGTGCCAGCAGGAGGGGACTAGCGCTGGGCAATGAGCAGTTCTTC. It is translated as CASRRGLALGNEQFF. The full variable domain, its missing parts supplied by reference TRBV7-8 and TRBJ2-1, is GAGVSQSPRYKVAKRGQDVALRCDPISGHVSLFWYQQALGQGPEFLTYFQNEAQLDKSGLPSDRFFAERPEGSVSTLKIQRTQQEDSAVYLCASRRGLALGNEQFFGPGTRLTVL.

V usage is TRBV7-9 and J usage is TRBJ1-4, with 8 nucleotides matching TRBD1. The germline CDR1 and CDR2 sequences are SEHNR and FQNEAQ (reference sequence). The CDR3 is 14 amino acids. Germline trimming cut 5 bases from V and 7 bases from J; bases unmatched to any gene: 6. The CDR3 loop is CASSLGQGREKLFF. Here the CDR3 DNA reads TGTGCCAGCAGCCTCGGACAGGGACGTGAAAAACTGTTTTTT.

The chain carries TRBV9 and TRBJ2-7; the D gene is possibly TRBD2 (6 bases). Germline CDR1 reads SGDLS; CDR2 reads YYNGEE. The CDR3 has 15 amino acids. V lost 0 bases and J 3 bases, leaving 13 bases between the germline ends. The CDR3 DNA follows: TGTGCCAGCAGCGTAGCAGGTAGCGGACTCTACGAGCAGTACTTC. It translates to CASSVAGSGLYEQYF.

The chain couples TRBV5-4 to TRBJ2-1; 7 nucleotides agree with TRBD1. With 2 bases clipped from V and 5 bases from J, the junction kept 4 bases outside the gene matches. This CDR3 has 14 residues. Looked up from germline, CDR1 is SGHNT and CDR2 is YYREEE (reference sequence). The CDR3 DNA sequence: TGTGCCAGCAGCTTTAAGACAGGGAACAATGAGCAGTTCTTC. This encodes CASSFKTGNNEQFF.

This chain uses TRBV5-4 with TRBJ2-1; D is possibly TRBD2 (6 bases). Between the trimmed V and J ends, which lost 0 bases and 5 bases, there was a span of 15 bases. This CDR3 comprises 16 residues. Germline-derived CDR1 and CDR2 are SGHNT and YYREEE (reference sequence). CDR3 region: CASSLAPGVGDNEQFF. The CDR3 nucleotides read TGTGCCAGCAGCTTGGCACCGGGGGTGGGTGACAATGAGCAGTTCTTC.

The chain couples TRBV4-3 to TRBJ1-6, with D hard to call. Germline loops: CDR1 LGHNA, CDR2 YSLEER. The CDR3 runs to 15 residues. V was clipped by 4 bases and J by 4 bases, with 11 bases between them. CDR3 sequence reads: CASSPQVGYNSPLHF. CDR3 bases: TGCGCCAGCAGCCCACAAGTCGGGTATAATTCACCCCTCCACTTT.

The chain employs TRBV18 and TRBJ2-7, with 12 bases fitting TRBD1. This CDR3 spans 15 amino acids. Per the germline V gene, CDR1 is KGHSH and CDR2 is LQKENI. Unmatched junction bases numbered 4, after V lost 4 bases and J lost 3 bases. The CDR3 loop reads CASSLGQGAGYEQYF. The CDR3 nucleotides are TGTGCCAGCTCACTGGGACAGGGGGCAGGCTACGAGCAGTACTTC.

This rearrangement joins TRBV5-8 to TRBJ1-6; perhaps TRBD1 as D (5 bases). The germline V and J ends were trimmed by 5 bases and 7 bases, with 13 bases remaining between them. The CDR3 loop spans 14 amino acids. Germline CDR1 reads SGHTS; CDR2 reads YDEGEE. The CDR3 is CASSWTEGNSPLHF. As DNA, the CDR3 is TGTGCCAGCAGTTGGACGGAGGGGAATTCACCCCTCCACTTT.

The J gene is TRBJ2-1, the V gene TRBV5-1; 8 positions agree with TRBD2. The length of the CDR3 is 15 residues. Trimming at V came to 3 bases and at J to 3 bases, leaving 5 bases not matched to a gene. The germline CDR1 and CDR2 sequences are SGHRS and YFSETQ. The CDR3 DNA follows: TGCGCCAGCAGCTCGGTAAGCGGGAGCTACAATGAGCAGTTCTTC. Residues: CASSSVSGSYNEQFF.

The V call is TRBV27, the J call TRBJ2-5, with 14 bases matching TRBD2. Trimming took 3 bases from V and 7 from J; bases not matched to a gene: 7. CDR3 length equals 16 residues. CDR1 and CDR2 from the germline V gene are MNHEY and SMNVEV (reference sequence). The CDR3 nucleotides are TGTGCCAGCAGTTTGGGACTAGCGGGAGAAGGGGTGACCCAGTACTTC. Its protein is CASSLGLAGEGVTQYF.